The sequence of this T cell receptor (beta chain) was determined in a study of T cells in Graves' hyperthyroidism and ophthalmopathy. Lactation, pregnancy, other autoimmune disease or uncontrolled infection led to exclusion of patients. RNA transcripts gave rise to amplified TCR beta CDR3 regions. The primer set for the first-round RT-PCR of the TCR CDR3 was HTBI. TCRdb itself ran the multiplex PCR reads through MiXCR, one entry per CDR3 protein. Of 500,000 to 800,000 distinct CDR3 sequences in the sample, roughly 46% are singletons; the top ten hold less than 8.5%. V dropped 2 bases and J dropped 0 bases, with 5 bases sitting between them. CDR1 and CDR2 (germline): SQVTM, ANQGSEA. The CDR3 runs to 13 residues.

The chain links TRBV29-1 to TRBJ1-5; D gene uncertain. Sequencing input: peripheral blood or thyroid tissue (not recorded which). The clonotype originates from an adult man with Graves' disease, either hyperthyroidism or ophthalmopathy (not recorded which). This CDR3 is CSVEINSNQPQHF. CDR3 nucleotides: TGCAGCGTTGAAATTAATAGCAATCAGCCCCAGCATTTT.